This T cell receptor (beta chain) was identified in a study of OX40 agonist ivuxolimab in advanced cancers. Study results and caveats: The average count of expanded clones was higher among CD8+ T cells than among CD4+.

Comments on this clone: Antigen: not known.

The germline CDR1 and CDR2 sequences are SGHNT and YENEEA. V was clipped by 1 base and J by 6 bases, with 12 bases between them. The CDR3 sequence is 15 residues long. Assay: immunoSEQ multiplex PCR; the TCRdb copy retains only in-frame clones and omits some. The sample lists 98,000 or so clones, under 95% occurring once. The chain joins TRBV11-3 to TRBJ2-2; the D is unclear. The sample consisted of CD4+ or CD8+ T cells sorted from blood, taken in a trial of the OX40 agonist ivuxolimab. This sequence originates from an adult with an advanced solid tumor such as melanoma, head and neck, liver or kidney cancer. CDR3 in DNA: TGTGCCAGCAGCTTAGGGATGGGTCGTGCCGGGGAGCTGTTTTTT. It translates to CASSLGMGRAGELFF.